This T cell receptor (beta chain) was sequenced for a study of T cell responses to AZD1222 COVID-19 vaccine. Only in-frame clones appear in the TCRdb table, and some are missing; sequencing was by immunoSEQ multiplex PCR. The sample lists some 130,000 clones, about 90% seen once, with over 1.5% in the top ten. The receptor comes from an adult in good health. The sample was peripheral blood, taken on day 0 of AZD1222 vaccination.

The CDR3 sequence is CASSQDPGKFWTEAFF. Here the CDR3 DNA reads TGCGCCAGCAGCCAAGACCCAGGGAAGTTTTGGACTGAAGCTTTCTTT. V usage is TRBV4-1 and J usage is TRBJ1-1; D is perhaps TRBD1 (5 bases). Germline V gene lookup returns CDR1 MGHRA and CDR2 YSYEKL. The V and J ends lost 0 bases and 5 bases respectively, with 16 bases between them. The CDR3 runs to 16 residues.